This T cell receptor beta chain was recovered during a study of blood T cells in healthy people across ages. Findings of the study overall: Estimated diversity across one million T cells was deemed an underestimate. It was the long-lived donors that had more naive CD4+ cells and higher diversity than aged donors.

This CDR3 has 14 amino acids. From germline, CDR1 is SGHTA and CDR2 FQGNSA. Alongside a J-beta primer mix, a sample-barcoded 5' primer served in a second PCR lasting about 7 to 12 cycles. TCRdb analysed the 5' RACE reads with MiXCR anew, one entry per CDR3 protein. The table has around 2 million distinct CDR3 sequences, approximately 39% seen once; the top ten hold roughly 23%. Regarding this clonotype: Its antigen is still unknown. The junction shows a germline mismatch at one end, possibly a read error.

The sequence was collected from a human donor in good health. The V call is TRBV7-2, the J call TRBJ1-2; no firm D call. Sequencing input: blood. The CDR3, as DNA: TGTGCCGGCAGCTTAGCGGAGGCCTGGCACGGCTACACCTTC. Residues: CAGSLAEAWHGYTF.